This TCR beta chain was obtained from a study of blood T cell repertoires in COVID-19. Across the whole study: The United States, Italy and Spain supplied acute and convalescent COVID-19 samples. The cDNA or gDNA used as material had been derived from T cells, B-cell-depleted T cells, or PBMCs.

Original handling: Reference gene primers were amplified, and this amplification served to estimate nucleated cell counts. The protocol was immunoSEQ multiplex PCR, while the TCRdb copy is restricted to in-frame clones and leaves out a portion. That table furnishes V, J and clone size, whereas the DNA furnished D and trimming. The sample records 200,000 to 300,000 clones, about 80% being singletons. Per the germline V gene, CDR1 is SGHDT and CDR2 is YYEEEE. The germline V and J ends were trimmed by 4 bases and 6 bases, with 13 bases remaining between them. This CDR3 has 13 amino acids. This clone showed up just a few times.

The V call is TRBV5-6, the J call TRBJ1-1; D is unclear. The sequenced sample was peripheral blood. The clonotype was recovered from a woman aged 80 or over with acute or convalescent COVID-19. This chain's CDR3 is CASSRPGSAEAFF. CDR3 in DNA: TGTGCCAGCAGCCGCCCGGGGAGCGCTGAAGCTTTCTTT.